Each of the 21 T cell receptor beta chains below was sequenced from the same sample in a study of CD4 T cell repertoires in COVID-19. These memory T cells were uncultured and sequenced directly after ex vivo isolation. TCRdb keeps only in-frame clones here, not all; method: immunoSEQ multiplex PCR. The top ten hold roughly 0.58% of the sample, which has around 22,000 clones, over 75% seen once. This specimen was central memory CD4+ T cells from blood, taken before the COVID-19 pandemic. The receptors were gathered from a human donor who had COVID-19.

The sample holds a few counts of this clone. V is TRBV10-3 and J is TRBJ1-4; TRBD1 agrees at 8 bases. The CDR3 sequence is 15 residues long. The germline gives CDR1 ENHRY, CDR2 SYGVKD. V shed 6 bases, J shed 5 bases, and the junction held 8 bases outside the gene matches. The CDR3 DNA follows: TGTGCCATCAGCCGACAGGGGAGCGGCAATGAAAAACTGTTTTTT. Translated, it gives CAISRQGSGNEKLFF.

The CDR3 sequence is CATGSGIVTDTQYF. CDR3 in DNA: TGTGCTACCGGGTCGGGGATTGTAACAGATACGCAGTATTTT. V and J are TRBV12-5 and TRBJ2-3, with D possibly TRBD2 on 5 matching bases. This CDR3 spans 14 amino acids. Trimming removed 10 bases from V and 3 bases from J, with 17 bases in between. CDR1 is LGHNT and CDR2 is FRNRAP in the germline V gene.

V gene TRBV7-9 combines with J gene TRBJ1-6; possible D gene TRBD1, 5 bases. This CDR3 is 13 amino acids long. CDR1 is SEHNR and CDR2 is FQNEAQ in the germline V gene (reference sequence). The V end lost 2 bases, the J end lost 8 bases, and 7 bases lay between the germline ends. Here the CDR3 DNA reads TGTGCCAGCAGCTTACAAGGGGATTCACCCCTCCACTTT. Translation: CASSLQGDSPLHF.

V gene TRBV15 combines with J gene TRBJ1-4; D perhaps matches TRBD1 (5 bases). CDR1 and CDR2 (germline): LNHNV, YYDKDF (reference sequence). This CDR3 comprises 15 residues. V lost 5 bases and J lost 6, with 16 bases in between. CDR3 nucleotides: TGTGCCACCAGCGGCAACACCGGGACTTATGAAAAACTGTTTTTT. Translated: CATSGNTGTYEKLFF.

The chain links TRBV30 to TRBJ1-1; 9 positions match TRBD1. V shed 0 bases, J shed 1 base, and the junction held 6 bases outside the gene matches. CDR1 and CDR2 (germline): GTSNPN, SVGIG (reference sequence). CDR3 length: 16 residues. The CDR3 DNA follows: TGTGCCTGGAGTGTTCCCCGGACAGGGGCGAACACTGAAGCTTTCTTT. Translation gives CAWSVPRTGANTEAFF.

A single count supports this clone. V usage is TRBV5-1 and J usage is TRBJ2-5; 8 bases are a match to TRBD1. The DNA end is more similar to TRBJ2-7, so the J call may be wrong. The CDR3 spans 14 residues. Germline lookup yields CDR1 SGHRS and CDR2 YFSETQ. CDR3 nucleotides: TGCGCCAGCAGTCCAGGGGGCTCAAGCTACGAGCAGTACTTC. This encodes CASSPGGSSYEQYF.

The CDR3, as DNA: TGTGCCAGCAGTGAAGGTTCCAGGGAGGGGTCTAACGGCTACACCTTC. Translating it yields CASSEGSREGSNGYTF. This chain connects TRBV2 to TRBJ1-2, with a possible D match to TRBD1 (5 bases). V was shortened by 1 base and J by 8 bases, with 20 bases between the two germline ends. Germline V gene data show CDR1 as SNHLY and CDR2 as FYNNEI. The CDR3 consists of 16 residues.

This chain uses TRBV5-6 with TRBJ2-1; TRBD1 might be the D (6 bases). CDR3 length: 14 amino acids. With 0 bases removed from V and 9 bases from J, the gap between germline ends came to 13 bases. Per germline, CDR1 SGHDT and CDR2 YYEEEE. The DNA for the CDR3 is TGTGCCAGCAGCTTGGGGCAGGGGCGAGGTGAGCAGTTCTTC. This sequence encodes CASSLGQGRGEQFF.

The genes are TRBV4-2 and TRBJ2-5, with 13 positions matching TRBD2. The CDR3 runs to 17 residues. Losses at the gene ends were 7 bases for V and 1 base for J; bases not matched to a gene: 9. Germline CDR1 reads LGHNA; CDR2 reads YNFKEQ. CDR3 sequence: CASKGDTSGGAQETQYF. CDR3 bases: TGTGCCAGCAAAGGGGATACTAGCGGGGGGGCCCAAGAGACCCAGTACTTC.

V usage is TRBV4-2 and J usage is TRBJ1-2; 10 bases are shared with TRBD1. This CDR3 spans 15 amino acids. V was clipped by 4 bases and J by 6 bases; unmatched bases: 8. CDR1 and CDR2 (germline): LGHNA, YNFKEQ. The CDR3 coding sequence is TGTGCCAGCAGCCGAAACGACAGGGGGCGCGATGGCTACACCTTC. Translation gives CASSRNDRGRDGYTF.

The V gene is TRBV7-9, the J gene TRBJ1-1; possibly TRBD1 for D (5 bases). In germline, CDR1 is SEHNR, CDR2 FQNEAQ (reference sequence). CDR3 length: 15 amino acids. Between the trimmed V and J ends, which lost 5 bases and 4 bases, there was a span of 17 bases. The CDR3 nucleotides read TGTGCCAGCAGCCCGGGGGGTGGGAGGTTCACTGAAGCTTTCTTT. It yields the protein CASSPGGGRFTEAFF. The whole variable domain, filled in from reference TRBV7-9 and TRBJ1-1, reads DTGVSQNPRHKITKRGQNVTFRCDPISEHNRLYWYRQTLGQGPEFLTYFQNEAQLEKSRLLSDRFSAERPKGSFSTLEIQRTEQGDSAMYLCASSPGGGRFTEAFFGQGTRLTVV.

This sequence joins TRBV5-1 and TRBJ2-1; D is perhaps TRBD1 (6 bases). V dropped 0 bases and J dropped 7 bases, with 14 bases sitting between them. Germline V gene sequence: CDR1 SGHRS, CDR2 YFSETQ. The CDR3 is made up of 15 amino acids. Here the CDR3 DNA reads TGCGCCAGCAGCTTGGAAGGAAAGGGGACAAATGAGCAGTTCTTC. Encoded protein: CASSLEGKGTNEQFF.

The chain employs TRBV5-1 and TRBJ2-5; 14 bases line up with TRBD2. CDR1 and CDR2 from the germline V gene are SGHRS and YFSETQ. Trimming cost V 2 bases and J 1 base; bases outside gene matches: 7. CDR3 length: 18 amino acids. CDR3 in DNA: TGCGCCAGCAGCTTCGGACTAGCGGGGGGACTTCTCCAAGAGACCCAGTACTTC. Protein sequence: CASSFGLAGGLLQETQYF.

The chain is built from TRBV6-6 and TRBJ2-3; 8 bases are shared with TRBD2. This CDR3 is 15 amino acids long. V lost 2 bases and J lost 0; bases outside the gene matches: 1. Germline-derived CDR1 and CDR2 are MNHNY and SVGAGI (reference sequence). CDR3 DNA: TGTGCCAGCAGTTACGCTAGCGGGAGCACAGATACGCAGTATTTT. Encoded protein: CASSYASGSTDTQYF.

This chain links TRBV19 with TRBJ1-1; no firm D call. Germline V lookup: CDR1 LNHDA, CDR2 SQIVND (reference sequence). The V and J ends lost 7 bases and 10 bases respectively, with 16 bases between them. The CDR3 runs to 12 residues. CDR3 coding DNA: TGTGCCAGTATGGGCCAGGTATCTGGAGCTTTCTTT. This codes for CASMGQVSGAFF. Using reference TRBV19 and TRBJ1-1 for the parts outside the CDR3, the full variable domain is DGGITQSPKYLFRKEGQNVTLSCEQNLNHDAMYWYRQDPGQGLRLIYYSQIVNDFQKGDIAEGYSVSREKKESFPLTVTSAQKNPTAFYLCASMGQVSGAFFGQGTRLTVV.

The rearrangement uses TRBV29-1 and TRBJ1-6, with D unclear. The CDR3 runs to 14 residues. Trimming took 5 bases from V and 0 from J, leaving 8 bases between them. Per germline, CDR1 SQVTM and CDR2 ANQGSEA. CDR3 nucleotide sequence: TGCAGCGTTCGGGAGAGCTCCTATAATTCACCCCTCCACTTT. Protein product: CSVRESSYNSPLHF.

CDR3 DNA sequence: TGTGCCAGCAGCTTGGGGGGAGTTTTGGGTCTCAAGGGAAACACCATATATTTT. Its translation: CASSLGGVLGLKGNTIYF. The genes are TRBV5-4 and TRBJ1-3; D uncertain. This CDR3 spans 18 amino acids. CDR1 and CDR2 (germline): SGHNT, YYREEE (reference sequence). Trimming removed 0 bases at V and 4 bases at J, with 20 bases between.

The genes are TRBV5-4 and TRBJ2-3, with 10 bases aligning to TRBD2. Germline assignment: CDR1 SGHNT and CDR2 YYREEE (reference sequence). This CDR3 contains 20 residues. Losses at the gene ends were 4 bases for V and 4 bases for J; bases not matched to a gene: 21. The CDR3 here is CASSREASGGKRVAADTQYF. The CDR3 DNA is TGTGCCAGCAGCCGGGAGGCTAGCGGGGGAAAGCGAGTAGCCGCAGATACGCAGTATTTT.

The rearrangement uses TRBV9 and TRBJ2-3; tentatively, D is TRBD2 (7 bases). Per germline, CDR1 SGDLS and CDR2 YYNGEE. V lost 3 bases and J 8 bases, leaving 13 bases between the germline ends. This CDR3 has 13 amino acids. CDR3 protein: CASSAYREGTQYF. CDR3 DNA: TGTGCCAGCAGCGCGTACAGGGAGGGTACGCAGTATTTT.

V and J are TRBV5-1 and TRBJ2-7, with D tentatively TRBD1 (5 bases). CDR3 size: 14 residues. Germline V gene lookup returns CDR1 SGHRS and CDR2 YFSETQ. The V end was cut by 5 bases, the J end by 1 base, with 13 bases between. Here the CDR3 DNA reads TGCGCCAGCAGAACCTCCGACAGATCCTACGAGCAGTACTTC. Translating gives CASRTSDRSYEQYF.

The chain uses TRBV5-6 and TRBJ2-7; D possibly corresponds to TRBD1 (6 bases). Germline lookup yields CDR1 SGHDT and CDR2 YYEEEE. The CDR3 totals 11 residues. V lost 7 bases and J lost 6, with 11 bases in between. The CDR3 DNA reads as TGTGCCAGCCTACAGGGCGCCGAGCAGTACTTC. Its translation: CASLQGAEQYF. Drawing the rest from reference TRBV5-6 and TRBJ2-7, the complete variable domain is DAGVTQSPTHLIKTRGQQVTLRCSPKSGHDTVSWYQQALGQGPQFIFQYYEEEERQRGNFPDRFSGHQFPNYSSELNVNALLLGDSALYLCASLQGAEQYFGPGTRLTVT.